Sequencing of this TCR beta chain was carried out in a study of vaccination and CD4 T cells after COVID-19. Study in general: Each convalescent patient was PCR positive for SARS-CoV-2 on nasal swab; roughly 10 cases were mild and one severe. Samples were taken after vaccination, a median of roughly 72 days after dose two, with a range of 14 to 241.

The treatment: roughly nine-day PBMC culture with coronavirus spike peptide pools or control peptides (ViraFEST assay). Germline V lookup: CDR1 DFQATT, CDR2 SNEGSKA (reference sequence). The CDR3 is 15 residues long. J was trimmed by 0 bases and V by 1 base; bases with no gene match: 2. A remark on this clonotype: Its matching antigen is unknown.

The Oncomine TCR Beta short-read assay sequenced DNA from cultured CD4+ T cells. In this case, cultured CD4+ T cells provided the extracted genomic DNA. TCRdb passed the PCR reads through MiXCR, listing each CDR3 protein once. The table has some 18,000 distinct CDR3 sequences, around 50% seen once; the top ten hold 5.5% to 7%. The sequencing used CD4+ T cells from blood, cultured in vitro, collected before SARS-CoV-2 vaccination. This rearrangement joins TRBV20-1 to TRBJ1-3, with 8 nucleotides matching TRBD1. This clonotype was obtained from a human donor who had recovered from COVID-19. Here the CDR3 reads CSARGDRISGNTIYF. The CDR3 nucleotides read TGCAGTGCTAGAGGGGACAGGATCTCTGGAAACACCATATATTTT.